The following is a TCR beta chain sequence with its context. The data were obtained in a study of shared clonotypes between healthy human individuals. Assay: immunoSEQ multiplex PCR; the TCRdb copy retains only in-frame clones and omits some. This sample has roughly 500,000 clones, with around 73% found just once. The CDR3 has 15 amino acids. Germline V gene sequence: CDR1 MDHEN, CDR2 SYDVKM. V trimming: 4 bases; J trimming: 4 bases; junction bases outside the gene matches: 8. Donors comprised healthy HIV-negative adults lacking recent acute infections or vaccinations. The donor cohort consisted entirely of Caucasian adults residing in Nashville, Tennessee. Approximately 90 million PBMCs went into genomic DNA for unsorted samples.

This sequence was found in a woman aged 40 to 49 in good health. Some clones in this sample may be carry-over from other donors' samples. The sample taken for sequencing was PBMCs. This rearrangement joins TRBV28 to TRBJ2-7; 9 bases line up with TRBD2. The CDR3 reads CASSSPSGRTYEQYF. CDR3 coding DNA: TGTGCCAGCAGTTCCCCAAGCGGGAGGACTTACGAGCAGTACTTC. The full variable domain, its missing parts supplied by reference TRBV28 and TRBJ2-7, is DVKVTQSSRYLVKRTGEKVFLECVQDMDHENMFWYRQDPGLGLRLIYFSYDVKMKEKGDIPEGYSVSREKKERFSLILESASTNQTSMYLCASSSPSGRTYEQYFGPGTRLTVT.